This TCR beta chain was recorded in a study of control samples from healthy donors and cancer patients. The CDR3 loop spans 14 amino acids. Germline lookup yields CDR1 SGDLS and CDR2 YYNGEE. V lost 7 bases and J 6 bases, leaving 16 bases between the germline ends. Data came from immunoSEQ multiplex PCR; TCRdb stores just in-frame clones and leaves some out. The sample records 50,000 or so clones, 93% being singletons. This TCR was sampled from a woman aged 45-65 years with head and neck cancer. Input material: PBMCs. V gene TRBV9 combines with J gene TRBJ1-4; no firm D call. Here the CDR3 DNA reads TGTGCCAGCTCTAAATCTCCCGTTGATGAAAAACTGTTTTTT. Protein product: CASSKSPVDEKLFF.